The next 13 T cell receptor beta chains were all read from a single sample in a study of human T cells and chemical hapten exposure. TCRdb re-analysed the RACE reads in MiXCR, keeping a single row per CDR3 protein. The sample includes around 260,000 distinct CDR3 sequences, about 9% seen only once; the top ten take 2% to 3%. Time point indicated: pre-sensitization, week 0. The treatment is: therapeutic diphenylcyclopropenone sensitization with weekly scalp DPC. Sample: whole blood, taken in connection with sensitization to the hapten diphenylcyclopropenone (DPC). The receptors here all came from a woman aged 40 to 50 with alopecia areata. Some clones in this sample may be carry-over from other donors' samples.

This sequence joins TRBV29-1 and TRBJ2-1; D call uncertain. The CDR3 consists of 12 residues. The V gene lost 4 bases and the J gene lost 5 bases, with 9 bases spanning the gap. Germline lookup yields CDR1 SQVTM and CDR2 ANQGSEA. CDR3 nucleotides: TGCAGCGTTGCGGCAGCGAACAATGAGCAGTTCTTC. Residues: CSVAAANNEQFF.

This clonotype was seen more than once but under ten times. V is TRBV5-1 and J is TRBJ2-5; TRBD2 matches at 13 bases. V shed 3 bases, J shed 0 bases, and the junction held 2 bases outside the gene matches. The CDR3 length is 16 residues. Germline V lookup: CDR1 SGHRS, CDR2 YFSETQ. CDR3 amino acids: CASSSGLAGDQETQYF. The CDR3 nucleotides read TGCGCCAGCAGCTCCGGACTAGCGGGGGACCAAGAGACCCAGTACTTC.

The sample holds many counts of this clonotype. This rearrangement joins TRBV7-2 to TRBJ2-7, with 15 bases that match TRBD2. CDR1 is SGHTA and CDR2 is FQGNSA in the germline V gene. There are 15 residues in the CDR3. J gave up 9 bases and V 7 bases, and 10 bases lay outside the gene matches. CDR3 nucleotides: TGTGCCAGCACCCGGACTAGCGGGGGGGCCTGGGGGCAGTACTTC. This encodes CASTRTSGGAWGQYF. The full variable domain, rest sourced from reference TRBV7-2 and TRBJ2-7, is GAGVSQSPSNKVTEKGKDVELRCDPISGHTALYWYRQSLGQGLEFLIYFQGNSAPDKSGLPSDRFSAERTGGSVSTLTIQRTQQEDSAVYLCASTRTSGGAWGQYFGPGTRLTVT.

The chain uses TRBV9 and TRBJ1-4; D unclear. Deletions cut 0 bases from V and 8 bases from J, with 14 bases between. Germline CDR1 is SGDLS and CDR2 is YYNGEE. This CDR3 comprises 15 residues. CDR3 nucleotide sequence: TGTGCCAGCAGCGTAGGCGGCAGCCTAGGCGAAAAACTGTTTTTT. Translation gives CASSVGGSLGEKLFF.

CDR3 amino acids: CASSLTTSGRYYADTQYF. The CDR3 DNA reads as TGTGCCAGCAGTCTCACGACTAGCGGGAGGTATTATGCAGATACGCAGTATTTT. The rearrangement joins TRBV12-3 or TRBV12-4 to TRBJ2-3, with 13 positions matching TRBD2. The CDR3 length is 18 residues. V dropped 5 bases and J dropped 4; count of bases not matched to a gene: 12.

This clonotype has only a few counts. The chain has TRBV2 and TRBJ2-5; 9 bases align to TRBD2. V lost 6 bases to trimming and J lost 3 bases; unmatched junction nucleotides: 11. The germline CDR1 and CDR2 sequences are SNHLY and FYNNEI. CDR3 length: 16 residues. CDR3 DNA: TGTGCCAGCAGCTCGGGGTGGGGACTAGCAGAAGAGACCCAGTACTTC. Translation: CASSSGWGLAEETQYF. The full variable domain, with the rest looked up from reference TRBV2 and TRBJ2-5, is EPEVTQTPSHQVTQMGQEVILRCVPISNHLYFYWYRQILGQKVEFLVSFYNNEISEKSEIFDDQFSVERPDGSNFTLKIRSTKLEDSAMYFCASSSGWGLAEETQYFGPGTRLLVL.

This clonotype was seen a few times. The chain carries TRBV9 and TRBJ1-4; the match to TRBD1 covers 11 bases. The CDR3 extends over 18 amino acids. Germline V gives CDR1 SGDLS, CDR2 YYNGEE. V gave up 4 bases and J gave up 0 bases; unmatched junction bases: 8. For the CDR3, the DNA is TGTGCCAGCAGCACGGCCGGGACAGGGGGACCAACTAATGAAAAACTGTTTTTT. This gives the protein CASSTAGTGGPTNEKLFF.

Only a few counts were recorded for this clonotype. The rearrangement joins TRBV10-2 to TRBJ2-3, with TRBD2 matching over 12 bases. V lost 0 bases to trimming and J lost 2 bases; unmatched junction nucleotides: 6. Per the germline V gene, CDR1 is WSHSY and CDR2 is SAAADI. CDR3 length equals 18 residues. The CDR3 coding sequence is TGCGCCAGCAGTGAGTCGGCGACTAGCGGGAGTTTCACAGATACGCAGTATTTT. Amino acids: CASSESATSGSFTDTQYF.

This clonotype was seen only a few times. The V and J genes are TRBV6-5 and TRBJ2-3; 8 bases agree with TRBD2. The germline V gene has CDR1 MNHEY and CDR2 SVGAGI. V was clipped by 6 bases and J by 2 bases; unmatched bases: 7. CDR3 size: 15 residues. CDR3 nucleotides: TGTGCCAGCAGCCGGGGGGGGCTACTCACAGATACGCAGTATTTT. It specifies CASSRGGLLTDTQYF.

The rearrangement links TRBV12-3 or TRBV12-4 to TRBJ1-2; 7 bases map to TRBD1. CDR3 length: 11 amino acids. Trimming at V came to 4 bases and at J to 11 bases, leaving 4 bases not matched to a gene. CDR3 region: CASSSGQIYTF. DNA for the CDR3: TGTGCCAGCAGTTCGGGACAGATTTACACCTTC.

This clonotype was detected only a few times. CDR3: CASSWTAKPYEQYF. DNA of the CDR3: TGTGCCAGCAGTTGGACAGCTAAACCCTACGAGCAGTACTTC. The chain employs TRBV27 and TRBJ2-7; possible D gene TRBD1, 6 bases. The germline CDR1 and CDR2 sequences are MNHEY and SMNVEV (reference sequence). The CDR3 sequence is 14 residues long. Trimming stripped 4 bases from V and 2 bases from J, with 12 bases between.

In its sample, this clonotype was seen once. CDR3 in DNA: TGTGCCAGCACCCTAGCGGGAGGAGCCACAGATACGCAGTATTTT. Translation: CASTLAGGATDTQYF. The rearrangement links TRBV27 to TRBJ2-3; 11 bases agree with TRBD2. The V and J ends lost 7 bases and 2 bases, in that order; junction bases with no gene match: 5. The CDR3 runs to 15 residues. Germline CDR1 and CDR2: MNHEY and SMNVEV (reference sequence).

This clonotype has just a few counts. V and J are TRBV6-5 and TRBJ2-2; 8 nucleotides agree with TRBD2. Germline CDR1 reads MNHEY; CDR2 reads SVGAGI. The CDR3 is 17 residues long. V lost 0 bases to trimming and J lost 4 bases; unmatched junction nucleotides: 7. The CDR3 DNA reads TGTGCCAGCAGTTACTCGACTCGGCTAGCGGGCACCGGGGAGCTGTTTTTT. Translated, it gives CASSYSTRLAGTGELFF.